This paragraph reports one TCR beta chain. What it binds is not known. The data are from a study of T-cell memory formation after mild COVID-19. After 5'RACE with constant-segment primers, TCR alpha and TCR beta cDNA libraries carrying sample barcodes and UMIs were obtained. TCRdb reprocessed the 5' RACE reads via MiXCR and lists one record per CDR3 protein. The sample records more than 450,000 distinct CDR3 sequences, roughly 17% being singletons. Study findings and constraints: A balance of CD4 and CD8 characterized clones contracting day 15 to 85, whereas later expanders leaned CD4+. Clones from the second wave (peaking day 37) had unconfirmed SARS-CoV-2 specificity.

Germline V gene lookup returns CDR1 DFQATT and CDR2 SNEGSKA (reference sequence). There are 14 residues in the CDR3. V lost 0 bases to trimming and J lost 4 bases; unmatched junction nucleotides: 3. This sequence was found in an adult woman who had mild COVID-19 (a few samples of this study predate the infection). Cell type and time point are not known. The sequencing input was PBMCs or a T cell subset sorted from them (not recorded which). J is TRBJ2-3 and V is TRBV20-1, with TRBD1 matching over 8 bases. The CDR3 sequence is CSARDYRGSDTQYF. CDR3 DNA sequence: TGCAGTGCTAGAGACTACAGGGGGTCAGATACGCAGTATTTT.